This passage covers 24 T cell receptor beta chains from one sample sequenced in a study of shared clonotypes between healthy human individuals. The data were produced by immunoSEQ multiplex PCR, yet TCRdb's version contains in-frame clones alone and is incomplete. Of roughly 1 million clones listed, about 75% were seen once; the top ten hold about 1.5%. Sequenced input: memory CD4+ T cells sorted from blood. Regarding subset: CD45RA-negative fraction. These receptors came from a man aged 18 to 30 in good health.

V usage is TRBV19 and J usage is TRBJ1-1; D is possibly TRBD1 (5 bases). Germline CDR1 LNHDA, CDR2 SQIVND (reference sequence). V was pared by 3 bases and J by 2 bases, with 13 bases between. The CDR3 consists of 15 residues. The CDR3 region is CASSILRQGNTEAFF. CDR3 sequence (DNA): TGTGCCAGTAGTATTCTTAGGCAGGGAAACACTGAAGCTTTCTTT.

The V and J genes are TRBV11-2 and TRBJ2-2; D is possibly TRBD2 (5 bases). This CDR3 contains 14 residues. Germline-derived CDR1 and CDR2 are SGHAT and FQNNGV. V was trimmed by 2 bases and J by 4 bases, leaving 8 bases between them. CDR3 residues: CASSLLAGTGELFF. The CDR3 region has the DNA TGTGCCAGCAGCTTACTAGCTGGCACCGGGGAGCTGTTTTTT.

This chain joins TRBV7-3 and TRBJ2-6; no definite D call. The V gene's germline CDR1 is SGHTA and CDR2 FQGTGA. The CDR3 is made up of 14 amino acids. V was pared by 4 bases and J by 4 bases, with 8 bases between. CDR3 region: CASSSLGGANVLTF. The CDR3 DNA follows: TGTGCCAGCAGCTCCCTAGGGGGGGCCAACGTCCTGACTTTC.

V is TRBV28 and J is TRBJ1-5; a weak D match, TRBD1 (6 bases). The V gene lost 6 bases and the J gene lost 9 bases, with 21 bases spanning the gap. The CDR3 spans 15 residues. The germline V gene encodes CDR1 MDHEN and CDR2 SYDVKM. The CDR3 region is CASRTPQGSHMPQHF. CDR3 nucleotide sequence: TGTGCCAGCAGGACGCCACAGGGATCACACATGCCCCAGCATTTT.

The chain carries TRBV6-6 and TRBJ2-1; TRBD1 might be the D (5 bases). The germline gives CDR1 MNHNY, CDR2 SVGAGI (reference sequence). CDR3 length: 13 amino acids. V was shortened by 4 bases and J by 3 bases, with 7 bases between the two germline ends. The CDR3 reads CASSFQGYNEQFF. CDR3 bases: TGTGCCAGCAGTTTTCAGGGCTACAATGAGCAGTTCTTC.

About this clone: A much larger clone is a single base away; this may be a read error. In the same sample, other DNA sequences code for this CDR3. V is TRBV6-5 and J is TRBJ1-1; a weak D match, TRBD1 (5 bases). Germline assignment: CDR1 MNHEY and CDR2 SVGAGI. V lost 2 bases and J 3 bases, leaving 7 bases between the germline ends. This CDR3 region has 13 residues. CDR3 sequence reads: CASSYGGYTEAFF. CDR3 DNA sequence: TGTGCCAGCAGTTACGGGGGGTACACTGAAGCTTTCTTT.

CDR3 DNA sequence: TGTGCCAGTAGCAATCCGACGGGCAGATCCACCGGGGAGCTGTTTTTT. This encodes CASSNPTGRSTGELFF. This chain uses TRBV19 with TRBJ2-2; D gene unclear. This CDR3 comprises 16 residues. CDR1 and CDR2 (germline): LNHDA, SQIVND (reference sequence). Trimming shortened V by 6 bases and J by 4 bases, and 18 bases separated the two germline ends.

The chain has TRBV6-1 and TRBJ2-5; TRBD2 matches at 9 bases. The V segment lost 6 bases and the J segment 5 bases; nucleotides outside the gene matches: 4. The V gene's germline CDR1 is MNHNS and CDR2 SASEGT. The length of the CDR3 is 13 residues. The CDR3: CASRVAGDETQYF. CDR3 nucleotides: TGTGCCAGCAGGGTAGCGGGAGATGAGACCCAGTACTTC.

The chain's CDR3 is CASSLVGIGTDTQYF. The DNA of the CDR3 is TGCGCCAGCAGCTTGGTCGGGATAGGGACAGATACGCAGTATTTT. The V and J genes are TRBV5-1 and TRBJ2-3; D is perhaps TRBD2 (5 bases). Germline V lookup: CDR1 SGHRS, CDR2 YFSETQ. This CDR3 spans 15 amino acids. V lost 0 bases to trimming and J lost 3 bases, with 11 bases between them.

This clone was counted only a few times. This chain connects TRBV14 to TRBJ1-1; possible D gene TRBD1, 6 bases. The germline V gene encodes CDR1 SGHDN and CDR2 FVKESK. This CDR3 region has 16 residues. Trimming removed 4 bases from V and 2 bases from J, with 17 bases in between. In nucleotides, the CDR3 is TGTGCCAGCAGCCCCCTCCCCGGACAGACAAACACTGAAGCTTTCTTT. Its translation: CASSPLPGQTNTEAFF.

V gene TRBV30 combines with J gene TRBJ1-1; 7 nucleotides line up with TRBD1. V was pared by 4 bases and J by 6 bases, with 17 bases of the junction left unmatched. The CDR3 loop spans 16 amino acids. Germline values: CDR1 GTSNPN, CDR2 SVGIG (reference sequence). CDR3 in DNA: TGTGCCTGGATCGCCCCAGGGGGAGGGCAGTGGTCTGAAGCTTTCTTT. Translation gives CAWIAPGGGQWSEAFF.

This chain uses TRBV7-9 with TRBJ2-1, with D hard to call. Germline CDR1 SEHNR, CDR2 FQNEAQ (reference sequence). The CDR3 is made up of 16 amino acids. V lost 0 bases, J lost 2 bases, and 11 bases lay in between. CDR3 loop: CASSLAPAGAYNEQFF. The CDR3 region has the DNA TGTGCCAGCAGCTTAGCGCCGGCCGGCGCCTACAATGAGCAGTTCTTC.

This sequence joins TRBV18 and TRBJ1-5; 8 positions agree with TRBD1. Trimming took 3 bases from V and 1 from J; bases not matched to a gene: 2. CDR3 length: 15 residues. Germline CDR1 is KGHSH and CDR2 is LQKENI. CDR3 residues: CASSPGQVSNQPQHF. In DNA, the CDR3 is TGTGCCAGCTCACCGGGACAGGTGAGCAATCAGCCCCAGCATTTT.

The chain is built from TRBV18 and TRBJ2-3, with D uncertain. The CDR3 length is 14 residues. The V gene's germline CDR1 is KGHSH and CDR2 LQKENI. V gave up 2 bases and J gave up 3 bases, with 9 bases separating them. CDR3 sequence: CASSPGKGTDTQYF. As DNA, the CDR3 is TGTGCCAGCTCACCAGGGAAAGGTACAGATACGCAGTATTTT.

The V and J genes are TRBV5-1 and TRBJ2-2; no clear D. V dropped 0 bases and J dropped 3 bases, with 3 bases sitting between them. The CDR3 is 13 residues long. Germline V CDR1 and CDR2: SGHRS, YFSETQ. This chain's CDR3 is CASSLAYTGELFF. The CDR3 region has the DNA TGCGCCAGCAGCTTGGCATACACCGGGGAGCTGTTTTTT. Full variable domain (outside the CDR3, taken from reference TRBV5-1 and TRBJ2-2): KAGVTQTPRYLIKTRGQQVTLSCSPISGHRSVSWYQQTPGQGLQFLFEYFSETQRNKGNFPGRFSGRQFSNSRSEMNVSTLELGDSALYLCASSLAYTGELFFGEGSRLTVL.

V gene TRBV6-6 combines with J gene TRBJ2-1; 7 bases match TRBD2. Germline CDR1 is MNHNY and CDR2 is SVGAGI (reference sequence). This CDR3 contains 14 residues. The V and J ends lost 5 bases and 5 bases, in that order; junction bases with no gene match: 6. CDR3 DNA sequence: TGTGCCAGCAGTATAAACGGGGGGAACAATGAGCAGTTCTTC. Its translation: CASSINGGNNEQFF.

J is TRBJ2-1 and V is TRBV2, with D tentatively TRBD2 (6 bases). Per the germline V gene, CDR1 is SNHLY and CDR2 is FYNNEI. Trimming pared 9 bases from V and 7 bases from J, leaving 19 bases between. This CDR3 has 14 residues. CDR3 nucleotide sequence: TGTGCCAGTCTGCGGGGAGGTAAAGTAAATGAGCAGTTCTTC. It codes for CASLRGGKVNEQFF.

A few counts support this clone. The sample carries other DNA sequences with the same CDR3. The rearrangement uses TRBV14 and TRBJ1-5, with D hard to call. V was pared by 1 base and J by 2 bases, with 3 bases between. CDR3 size: 13 residues. Germline lookup yields CDR1 SGHDN and CDR2 FVKESK. The CDR3 bases are TGTGCCAGCAGCCAAGGAGGCAATCAGCCCCAGCATTTT. This gives the protein CASSQGGNQPQHF.

A word on this clone: Additional DNA sequences in this sample encode the identical CDR3. The rearrangement links TRBV18 to TRBJ2-5; D uncertain. This CDR3 comprises 12 residues. CDR1 and CDR2 (germline): KGHSH, LQKENI. V gave up 3 bases and J gave up 2 bases, with 4 bases separating them. CDR3 protein: CASSPNQETQYF. The CDR3 DNA sequence: TGTGCCAGCTCACCGAATCAAGAGACCCAGTACTTC.

This clone was seen just once. The chain uses TRBV5-4 and TRBJ2-5, with 8 positions matching TRBD2. With V trimmed by 4 bases and J by 5 bases, 7 bases remained unmatched. Germline CDR1 is SGHNT and CDR2 is YYREEE (reference sequence). The CDR3 is made up of 14 amino acids. DNA of the CDR3: TGTGCCAGCAGCCTCGGGGGACTAGGGGAGACCCAGTACTTC. Translated: CASSLGGLGETQYF.

The chain carries TRBV10-2 and TRBJ2-7; no reliable D call. V was shortened by 7 bases and J by 7 bases, with 20 bases between the two germline ends. Germline V CDR1 and CDR2: WSHSY, SAAADI. The CDR3 has 14 residues. In nucleotides, the CDR3 is TGCGCCAGCACGCCTACTCGCTCTTTGGGGGAGCAGTACTTC. This sequence encodes CASTPTRSLGEQYF.

This chain links TRBV9 with TRBJ2-5; 9 nucleotides line up with TRBD2. The CDR3 length is 17 residues. CDR1 SGDLS and CDR2 YYNGEE come from the germline V gene. Losses at the gene ends were 0 bases for V and 1 base for J; bases not matched to a gene: 7. CDR3 loop: CASSVGNSGGFQETQYF. Here the CDR3 DNA reads TGTGCCAGCAGCGTAGGGAATAGCGGGGGATTCCAAGAGACCCAGTACTTC.

The CDR3 nucleotides are TGTGCCAGCTTTACAGCTATGAACACTGAAGCTTTCTTT. Translating gives CASFTAMNTEAFF. The rearrangement uses TRBV18 and TRBJ1-1; D unclear. Trimming left V 7 bases short and J 0 bases short, with 9 bases between. Germline lookup yields CDR1 KGHSH and CDR2 LQKENI. This CDR3 comprises 13 residues.

The chain couples TRBV30 to TRBJ1-5; D is perhaps TRBD1 (5 bases). Germline V gene sequence: CDR1 GTSNPN, CDR2 SVGIG (reference sequence). V lost 0 bases and J lost 2, with 8 bases in between. CDR3 length: 14 amino acids. The CDR3 reads CAWSVLQGNQPQHF. The CDR3 DNA reads as TGTGCCTGGAGTGTACTACAGGGCAATCAGCCCCAGCATTTT.